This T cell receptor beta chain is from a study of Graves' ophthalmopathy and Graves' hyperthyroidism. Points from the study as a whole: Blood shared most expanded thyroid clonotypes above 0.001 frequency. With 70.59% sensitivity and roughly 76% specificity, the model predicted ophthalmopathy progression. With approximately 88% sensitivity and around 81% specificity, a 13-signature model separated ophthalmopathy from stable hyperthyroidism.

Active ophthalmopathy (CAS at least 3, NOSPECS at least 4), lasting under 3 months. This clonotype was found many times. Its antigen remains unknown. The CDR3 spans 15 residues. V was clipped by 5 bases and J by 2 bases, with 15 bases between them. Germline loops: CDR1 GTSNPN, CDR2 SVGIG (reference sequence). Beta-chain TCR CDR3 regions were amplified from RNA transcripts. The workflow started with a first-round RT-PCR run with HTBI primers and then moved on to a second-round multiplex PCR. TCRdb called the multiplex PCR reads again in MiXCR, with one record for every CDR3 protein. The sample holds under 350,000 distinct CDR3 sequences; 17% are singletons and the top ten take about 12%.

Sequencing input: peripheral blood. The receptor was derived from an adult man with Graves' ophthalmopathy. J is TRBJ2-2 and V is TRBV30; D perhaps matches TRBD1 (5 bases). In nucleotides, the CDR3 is TGTGCCTGGGGTTCAGACAGATTAAACACCGGGGAGCTGTTTTTT. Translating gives CAWGSDRLNTGELFF.